Listed below are T cell receptor beta chains from one sample, sequenced in a study of blood T cells in healthy people across ages. In TCRdb, the 5' RACE reads were re-called with MiXCR into one record per CDR3 protein. The sample gives about 760,000 distinct CDR3 sequences, approximately 53% of which show up once; under 30% is in the top ten. Sequenced input: blood. These receptor sequences come from a man in his forties or fifties in good health. CDR3s include the opening cysteine and the closing phenylalanine or tryptophan. The D gene is left open where the match is weak. Rows may omit the clone size; those that give it use once, few, many or a size class.

DNA: TGTGCCAGCAGAAGGCCCGGGACAGTGAACACTGAAGCTTTCTTT; CDR3: CASRRPGTVNTEAFF; D: TRBD1; size: NA; V: TRBV28; J: TRBJ1-1
DNA: TGCGCCAGCAGCCAAGTGTCAGCTAGCACAGATACGCAGTATTTT; CDR3: CASSQVSASTDTQYF; D: NA; size: few; V: TRBV4-3; J: TRBJ2-3
DNA: NA; CDR3: CASSFGSGVGSIDEQYF; D: NA; size: NA; V: TRBV7-6; J: TRBJ2-4
DNA: TGTGCCAGCAGCTTAGGGACCCACAATGAGCAGTTCTTC; CDR3: CASSLGTHNEQFF; D: NA; size: few; V: TRBV7-3; J: TRBJ2-1
DNA: TGTGCCAGCAGCCTCAGAAGGTTGGGAGAGACCCAGTACTTC; CDR3: CASSLRRLGETQYF; D: NA; size: NA; V: TRBV7-8; J: TRBJ2-5
DNA: TGTGCCAGCAGCCCCGGGACTCGGGATGAAAAACTGTTTTTT; CDR3: CASSPGTRDEKLFF; D: NA; size: NA; V: TRBV11-3; J: TRBJ1-4
DNA: TGCAGTGCTAGAGGTCGGCAGACACCTTCTAACTATGGCTACACCTTC; CDR3: CSARGRQTPSNYGYTF; D: NA; size: NA; V: TRBV20-1; J: TRBJ1-2
DNA: TGTGCCAGCAGCACAGGACTAGCGGGAGGCGGGAGAGAGACCCAGTACTTC; CDR3: CASSTGLAGGGRETQYF; D: TRBD2; size: NA; V: TRBV28; J: TRBJ2-5
DNA: TGCGCCAGCAGCCAATCGGGGAGTGCGGTCTATGGCTACACCTTC; CDR3: CASSQSGSAVYGYTF; D: NA; size: NA; V: TRBV4-3; J: TRBJ1-2
DNA: TGTGCCAGCACTCAGGGGACCGTAAACAATGAGCAGTACTTC; CDR3: CASTQGTVNNEQYF; D: NA; size: NA; V: TRBV6-2/TRBV6-3; J: TRBJ2-7
DNA: TGTGCCAGCAGTTTAAACTTACAGCGACCTCCCTACGAGCAGTACTTC; CDR3: CASSLNLQRPPYEQYF; D: NA; size: NA; V: TRBV28; J: TRBJ2-7
DNA: TGCAGTGCCTCCGCTAGCGGGACCCAAGAGACCCAGTACTTC; CDR3: CSASASGTQETQYF; D: TRBD2; size: NA; V: TRBV20-1; J: TRBJ2-5